Here is one T cell receptor (beta chain) with its context. The antigen remains undetermined. This specimen belongs to a study of T cells in tuberculosis. Data came from immunoSEQ multiplex PCR; TCRdb stores just in-frame clones and leaves some out. The sample contains around 22,000 clones, roughly 95% of which appear only once. V lost 1 base and J 0 bases, leaving 12 bases between the germline ends. CDR3 length equals 16 residues. Germline V lookup: CDR1 MGHRA, CDR2 YSYEKL. Overall study findings and caveats: Shorter CDR3-alpha in active tuberculosis partly drove smaller distances.

This receptor was taken from a donor aged 10 to 29 with latent tuberculosis or without tuberculosis infection. The chain combines TRBV4-1 with TRBJ1-1, with a possible D match to TRBD1 (6 bases). The specimen was PBMCs. The CDR3 here is CASSQAGGALNTEAFF. The CDR3 DNA sequence: TGCGCCAGCAGCCAAGCCGGGGGGGCGTTGAACACTGAAGCTTTCTTT.